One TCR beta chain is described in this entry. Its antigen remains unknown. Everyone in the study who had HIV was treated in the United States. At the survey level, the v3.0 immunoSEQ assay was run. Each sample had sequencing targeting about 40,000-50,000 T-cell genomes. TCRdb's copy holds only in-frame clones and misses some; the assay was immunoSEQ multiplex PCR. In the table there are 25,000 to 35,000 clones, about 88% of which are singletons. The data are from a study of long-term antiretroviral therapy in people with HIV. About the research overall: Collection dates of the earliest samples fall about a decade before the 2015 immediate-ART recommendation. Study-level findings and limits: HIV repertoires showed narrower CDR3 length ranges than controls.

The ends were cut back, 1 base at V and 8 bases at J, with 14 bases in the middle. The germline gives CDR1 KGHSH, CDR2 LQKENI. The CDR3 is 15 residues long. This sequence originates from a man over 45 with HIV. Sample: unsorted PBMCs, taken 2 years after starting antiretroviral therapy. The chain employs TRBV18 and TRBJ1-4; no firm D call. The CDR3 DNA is TGTGCCAGCTCACCACTAGGGTTCGGAGAGGAAAAACTGTTTTTT. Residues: CASSPLGFGEEKLFF.